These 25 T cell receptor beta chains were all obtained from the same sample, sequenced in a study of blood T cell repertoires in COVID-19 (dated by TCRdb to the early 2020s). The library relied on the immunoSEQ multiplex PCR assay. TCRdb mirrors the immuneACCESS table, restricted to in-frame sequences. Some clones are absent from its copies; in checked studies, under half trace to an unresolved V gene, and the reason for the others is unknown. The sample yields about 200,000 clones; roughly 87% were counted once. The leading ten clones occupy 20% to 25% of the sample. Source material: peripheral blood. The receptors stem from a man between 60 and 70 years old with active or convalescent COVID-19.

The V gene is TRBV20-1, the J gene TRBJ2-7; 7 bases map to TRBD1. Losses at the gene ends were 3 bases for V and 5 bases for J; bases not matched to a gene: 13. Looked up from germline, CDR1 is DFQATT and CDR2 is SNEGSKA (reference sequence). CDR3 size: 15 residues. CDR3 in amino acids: CSASRAETGFHEQYF. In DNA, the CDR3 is TGCAGTGCTAGTAGGGCCGAGACAGGGTTTCACGAGCAGTACTTC.

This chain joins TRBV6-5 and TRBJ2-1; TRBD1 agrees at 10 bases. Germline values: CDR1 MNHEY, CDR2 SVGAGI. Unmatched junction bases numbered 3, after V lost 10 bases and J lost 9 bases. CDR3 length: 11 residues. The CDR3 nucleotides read TGTGCCATCCGACAGGGGGCTGAGCAGTTCTTC. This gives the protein CAIRQGAEQFF.

The CDR3 sequence is CASKKTGARNYNEQFF. The DNA of the CDR3 is TGTGCCAGCAAAAAGACAGGGGCCAGAAACTACAATGAGCAGTTCTTC. The chain uses TRBV6-6 and TRBJ2-1; 8 bases map to TRBD1. V lost 7 bases to trimming and J lost 3 bases; unmatched junction nucleotides: 11. Looked up from germline, CDR1 is MNHNY and CDR2 is SVGAGI (reference sequence). The CDR3 covers 16 residues.

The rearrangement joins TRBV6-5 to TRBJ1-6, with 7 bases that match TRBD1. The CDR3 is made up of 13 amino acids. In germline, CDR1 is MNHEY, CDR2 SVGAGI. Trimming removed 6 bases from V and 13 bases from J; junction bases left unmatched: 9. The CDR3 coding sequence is TGTGCCAGCAGCACTGGACAGGTCATTCCCCTCCACTTT. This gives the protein CASSTGQVIPLHF.

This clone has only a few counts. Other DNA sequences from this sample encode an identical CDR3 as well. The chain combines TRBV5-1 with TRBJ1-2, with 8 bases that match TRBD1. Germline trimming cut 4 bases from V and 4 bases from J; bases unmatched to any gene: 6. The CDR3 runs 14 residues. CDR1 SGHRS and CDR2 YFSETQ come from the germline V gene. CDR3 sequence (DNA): TGCGCCAGCAGCGTGGACAGGGCCGGCTATGGCTACACCTTC. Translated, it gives CASSVDRAGYGYTF.

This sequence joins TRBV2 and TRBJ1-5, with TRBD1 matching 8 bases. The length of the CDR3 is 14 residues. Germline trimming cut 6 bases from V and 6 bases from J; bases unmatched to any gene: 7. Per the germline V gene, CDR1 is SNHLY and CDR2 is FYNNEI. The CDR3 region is CASSETGDRQPQHF. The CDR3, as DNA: TGTGCCAGCAGCGAGACAGGGGATCGTCAGCCCCAGCATTTT.

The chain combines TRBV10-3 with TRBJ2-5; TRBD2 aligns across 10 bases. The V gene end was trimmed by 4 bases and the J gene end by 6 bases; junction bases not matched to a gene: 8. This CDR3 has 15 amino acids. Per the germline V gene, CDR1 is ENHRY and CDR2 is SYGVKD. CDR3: CAISALGTSVKTQYF. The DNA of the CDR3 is TGTGCCATCAGTGCCCTAGGGACTAGCGTGAAGACCCAGTACTTC.

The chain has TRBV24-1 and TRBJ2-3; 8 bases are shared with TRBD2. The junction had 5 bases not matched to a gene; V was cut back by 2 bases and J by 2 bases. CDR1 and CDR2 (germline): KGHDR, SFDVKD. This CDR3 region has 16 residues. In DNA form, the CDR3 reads TGTGCCACCAGTGATTCTGCCGGGGGGGACACAGATACGCAGTATTTT. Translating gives CATSDSAGGDTDTQYF.

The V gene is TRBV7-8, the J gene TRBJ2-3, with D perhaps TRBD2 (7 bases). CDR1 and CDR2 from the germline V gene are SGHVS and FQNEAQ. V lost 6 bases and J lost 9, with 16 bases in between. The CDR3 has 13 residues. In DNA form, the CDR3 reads TGTGCCAGCAGTCCCCGGGGGGCTGAGACGCAGTATTTT. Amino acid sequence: CASSPRGAETQYF.

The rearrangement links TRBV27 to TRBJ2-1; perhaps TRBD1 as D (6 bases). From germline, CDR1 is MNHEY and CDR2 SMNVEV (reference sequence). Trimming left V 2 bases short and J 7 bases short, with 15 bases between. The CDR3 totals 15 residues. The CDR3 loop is CASSLKSGVRNEQFF. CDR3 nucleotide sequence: TGTGCCAGCAGTTTAAAGTCAGGGGTGAGGAATGAGCAGTTCTTC.

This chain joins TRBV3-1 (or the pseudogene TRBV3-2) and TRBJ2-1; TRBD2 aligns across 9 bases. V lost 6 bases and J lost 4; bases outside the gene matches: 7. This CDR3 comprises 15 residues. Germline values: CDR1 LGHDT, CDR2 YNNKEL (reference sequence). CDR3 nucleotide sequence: TGTGCCAGCAGGGACAGCGGGGGGCGATACAATGAGCAGTTCTTC. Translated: CASRDSGGRYNEQFF.

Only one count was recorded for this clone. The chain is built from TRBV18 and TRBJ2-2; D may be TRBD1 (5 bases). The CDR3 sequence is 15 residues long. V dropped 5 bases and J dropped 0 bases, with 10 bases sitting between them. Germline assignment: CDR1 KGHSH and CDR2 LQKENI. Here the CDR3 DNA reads TGTGCCAGCTCAGGATCAGGGTCGAACACCGGGGAGCTGTTTTTT. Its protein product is CASSGSGSNTGELFF.

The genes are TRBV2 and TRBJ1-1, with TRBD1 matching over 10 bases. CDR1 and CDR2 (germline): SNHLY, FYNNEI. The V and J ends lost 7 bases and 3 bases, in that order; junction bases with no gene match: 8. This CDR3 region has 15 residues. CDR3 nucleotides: TGTGCCAGCACCTTCGACAGGGGGCAGGACACTGAAGCTTTCTTT. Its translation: CASTFDRGQDTEAFF.

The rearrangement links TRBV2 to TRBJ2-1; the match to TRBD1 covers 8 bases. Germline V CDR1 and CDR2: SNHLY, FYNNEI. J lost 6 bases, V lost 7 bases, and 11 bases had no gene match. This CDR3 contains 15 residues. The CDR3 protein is CASIEDRVVGNEQFF. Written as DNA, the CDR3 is TGTGCCAGCATCGAGGACAGGGTAGTGGGCAATGAGCAGTTCTTC.

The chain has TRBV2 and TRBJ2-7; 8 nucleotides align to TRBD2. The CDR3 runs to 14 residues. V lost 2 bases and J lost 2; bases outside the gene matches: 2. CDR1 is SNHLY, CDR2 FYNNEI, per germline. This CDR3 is CASSELGGAYEQYF. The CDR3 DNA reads TGTGCCAGCAGTGAACTCGGGGGGGCCTACGAGCAGTACTTC.

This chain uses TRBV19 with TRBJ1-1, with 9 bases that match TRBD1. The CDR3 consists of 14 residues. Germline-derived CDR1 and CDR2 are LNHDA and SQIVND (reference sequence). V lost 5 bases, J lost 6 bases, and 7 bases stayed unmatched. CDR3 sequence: CASSLGQGPAEAFF. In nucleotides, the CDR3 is TGTGCCAGTAGTCTGGGACAGGGCCCAGCTGAAGCTTTCTTT.

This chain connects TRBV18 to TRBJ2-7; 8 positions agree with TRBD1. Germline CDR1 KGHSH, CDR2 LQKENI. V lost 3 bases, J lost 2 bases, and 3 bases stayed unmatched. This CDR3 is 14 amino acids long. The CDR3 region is CASSPGQETYEQYF. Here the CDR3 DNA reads TGTGCCAGCTCACCGGGACAGGAAACCTACGAGCAGTACTTC. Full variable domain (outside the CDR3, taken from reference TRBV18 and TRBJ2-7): NAGVMQNPRHLVRRRGQEARLRCSPMKGHSHVYWYRQLPEEGLKFMVYLQKENIIDESGMPKERFSAEFPKEGPSILRIQQVVRGDSAAYFCASSPGQETYEQYFGPGTRLTVT.

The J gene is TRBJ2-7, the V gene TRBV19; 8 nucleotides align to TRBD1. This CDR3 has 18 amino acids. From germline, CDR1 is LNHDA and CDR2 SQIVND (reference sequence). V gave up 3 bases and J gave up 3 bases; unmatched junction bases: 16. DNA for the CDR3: TGTGCCAGTAGTATTTTTTATTCGGCTGAGGACAGGGTCTACGAGCAGTACTTC. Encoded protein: CASSIFYSAEDRVYEQYF. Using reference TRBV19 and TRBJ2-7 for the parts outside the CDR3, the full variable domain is DGGITQSPKYLFRKEGQNVTLSCEQNLNHDAMYWYRQDPGQGLRLIYYSQIVNDFQKGDIAEGYSVSREKKESFPLTVTSAQKNPTAFYLCASSIFYSAEDRVYEQYFGPGTRLTVT.

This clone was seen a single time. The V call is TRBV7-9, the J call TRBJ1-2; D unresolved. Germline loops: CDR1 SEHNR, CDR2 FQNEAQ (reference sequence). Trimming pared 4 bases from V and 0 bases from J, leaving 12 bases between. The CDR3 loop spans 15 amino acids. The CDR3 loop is CASSSQRAPNYGYTF. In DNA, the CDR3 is TGTGCCAGCAGCTCGCAGCGGGCGCCTAACTATGGCTACACCTTC.

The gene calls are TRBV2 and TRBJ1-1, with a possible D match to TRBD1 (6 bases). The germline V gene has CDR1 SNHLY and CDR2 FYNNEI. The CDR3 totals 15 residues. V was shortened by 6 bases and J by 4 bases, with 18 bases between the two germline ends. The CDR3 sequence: CASRGTPKESTEAFF. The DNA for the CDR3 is TGTGCCAGCAGGGGGACACCCAAAGAGTCCACTGAAGCTTTCTTT.

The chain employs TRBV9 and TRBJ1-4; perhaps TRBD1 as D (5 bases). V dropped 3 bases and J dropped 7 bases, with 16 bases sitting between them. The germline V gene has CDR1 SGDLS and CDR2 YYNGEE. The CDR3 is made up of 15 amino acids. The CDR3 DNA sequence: TGTGCCAGCAGCGCCTCCGGGGGAGGGGTTGAAAAACTGTTTTTT. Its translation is CASSASGGGVEKLFF.

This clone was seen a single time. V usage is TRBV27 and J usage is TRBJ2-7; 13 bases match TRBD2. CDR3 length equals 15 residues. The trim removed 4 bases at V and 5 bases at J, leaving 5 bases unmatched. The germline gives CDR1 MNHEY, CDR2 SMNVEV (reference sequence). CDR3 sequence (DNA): TGTGCCAGCAGTTCACTAGCGGGGGGGAGGAACGAGCAGTACTTC. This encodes CASSSLAGGRNEQYF.

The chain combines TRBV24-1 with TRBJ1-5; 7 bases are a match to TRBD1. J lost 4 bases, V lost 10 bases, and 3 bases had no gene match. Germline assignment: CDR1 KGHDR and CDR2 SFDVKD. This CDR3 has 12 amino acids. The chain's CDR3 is CATQTGNQPQHF. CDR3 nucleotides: TGTGCCACTCAGACAGGGAATCAGCCCCAGCATTTT.

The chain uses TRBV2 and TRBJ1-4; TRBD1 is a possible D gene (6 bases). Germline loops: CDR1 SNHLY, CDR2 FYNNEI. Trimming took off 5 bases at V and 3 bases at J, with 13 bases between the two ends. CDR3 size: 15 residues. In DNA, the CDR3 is TGTGCCAGCAGTATCGAACAGGGCGCTAATGAAAAACTGTTTTTT. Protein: CASSIEQGANEKLFF.

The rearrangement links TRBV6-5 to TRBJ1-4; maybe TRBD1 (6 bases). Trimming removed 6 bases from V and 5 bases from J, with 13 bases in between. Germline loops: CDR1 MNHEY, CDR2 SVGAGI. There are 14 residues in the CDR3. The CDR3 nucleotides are TGTGCCAGCAGCCAGATTGGACAGAATGAAAAACTGTTTTTT. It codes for CASSQIGQNEKLFF.